This TCR beta chain was obtained from a study of response to subunit inactivated influenza vaccine. TCRdb called the RT-PCR reads again in MiXCR, with one record for every CDR3 protein. The data contain about 530,000 distinct CDR3 sequences, 10% to 15% of them singletons. This clonotype occurred a few times. What it binds is not known. There are 16 residues in the CDR3. Per germline, CDR1 MNHEY and CDR2 SVGAGI. V was trimmed by 7 bases and J by 4 bases, leaving 22 bases between them. General study points: Each seasonal influenza vaccination, the authors suggested, recruits few new T cells.

Sequenced here: PBMCs from blood, sampled 35 to 45 days after vaccination. The J gene is TRBJ2-5, the V gene TRBV6-5, with D perhaps matching TRBD2 (6 bases). This TCR was sampled from a man aged 45-60 years who received an inactivated influenza vaccine. The CDR3 is CASILLERRGRETQYF. CDR3 nucleotides: TGTGCCAGCATTCTCCTTGAGAGGAGGGGTAGAGAGACCCAGTACTTC.